This entry lists 3 T cell receptor beta chains sequenced from one sample in a study of cytomegalovirus exposure and HLA in healthy donors. Primers included in the PCR were 60 Vbeta and 13 Jbeta primers. Clones were read by immunoSEQ multiplex PCR, and TCRdb kept only the in-frame ones, dropping some. Found here are some 140,000 clones, roughly 77% of them singletons; the top ten hold approximately 7.7%. Sequenced sample: PBMCs. These TCRs come from a man aged 25 to 40 in good health and CMV-seropositive.

The rearrangement uses TRBV5-1 and TRBJ2-2, with 7 nucleotides matching TRBD2. The germline V gene has CDR1 SGHRS and CDR2 YFSETQ. J gave up 5 bases and V 2 bases, and 6 bases lay outside the gene matches. There are 15 residues in the CDR3. The CDR3 loop is CASSFSGKGTGELFF. CDR3 nucleotide sequence: TGCGCCAGCAGCTTCAGCGGGAAGGGAACCGGGGAGCTGTTTTTT. The full variable domain, rest sourced from reference TRBV5-1 and TRBJ2-2, is KAGVTQTPRYLIKTRGQQVTLSCSPISGHRSVSWYQQTPGQGLQFLFEYFSETQRNKGNFPGRFSGRQFSNSRSEMNVSTLELGDSALYLCASSFSGKGTGELFFGEGSRLTVL.

This clone was found a few times. The chain uses TRBV7-2 and TRBJ2-5; TRBD2 aligns across 8 bases. Germline loops: CDR1 SGHTA, CDR2 FQGNSA. J gave up 4 bases and V 1 base, and 5 bases lay outside the gene matches. The CDR3 totals 15 residues. As DNA, the CDR3 is TGTGCCAGCAGCTTAGTGATCCTAGCGGGAGAGACCCAGTACTTC. As protein: CASSLVILAGETQYF.

This chain links TRBV9 with TRBJ2-2, with no clear D. The length of the CDR3 is 13 residues. Trimming removed 4 bases at V and 3 bases at J, with 7 bases between. Germline CDR1 reads SGDLS; CDR2 reads YYNGEE. This CDR3 reads CASSSQYTGELFF. In nucleotides, the CDR3 is TGTGCCAGCAGCTCTCAGTACACCGGGGAGCTGTTTTTT.